This is a list of T cell receptor beta chains from one sample in a study of blood T cell repertoires in COVID-19. TCRdb's table, derived via immunoSEQ multiplex PCR, lists solely in-frame clones and lacks some. The repertoire includes some 400,000 clones, approximately 77% of them detected once, and roughly 1.1% sits in the top ten. Sequenced sample: peripheral blood. The receptors were sampled from a human donor with acute or convalescent COVID-19. The donor label of this sample is uncertain. The CDR3 runs from the conserved cysteine through the conserved F or W. D genes are given only for firm matches. Only part of the rows carry a size: once, few, many, or a class if the clone is expanded.

D	V	J	size	length	DNA	CDR3
.	TRBV27	TRBJ1-6	.	15	TGTGCCAGCAGATGGAGGAGGTTGGATAATTCACCCCTCCACTTT	CASRWRRLDNSPLHF
.	TRBV19	TRBJ2-1	.	14	TGTGCCAGTAAGCGGGTGAGCTCCTACAATGAGCAGTTCTTC	CASKRVSSYNEQFF
.	TRBV6-5	TRBJ2-4	.	11	TGTGCCAGCAGCGGCGGCGGATCCGTGAACTTC	CASSGGGSVNF
TRBD1	TRBV19	TRBJ2-7	.	15	TGTGCCAGTAGTAGCTTGACAGGGGGACCCTACGAGCAGTACTTC	CASSSLTGGPYEQYF
TRBD1	TRBV5-4	TRBJ1-6	.	15	TGTGCCAGCAGCTTGGCCGGGACAGGGTATTCACCCCTCCACTTT	CASSLAGTGYSPLHF
.	TRBV19	TRBJ2-3	once	12	TGTGCCCGGACTCCGGGAACCGATACGCAGTATTTT	CARTPGTDTQYF
TRBD1	TRBV3-1/TRBV3-2	TRBJ2-3	.	17	TGTGCCAGCAGCCGGGGCAGGACAGGACTTGTCACAGATACGCAGTATTTT	CASSRGRTGLVTDTQYF
.	TRBV5-4	TRBJ1-6	.	14	TGTGCCAGCAGCCTCGACAGGTTGAATTCACCCCTCCACTTT	CASSLDRLNSPLHF
TRBD2	TRBV5-6	TRBJ2-1	.	15	TGTGCCAGCAGCGGGGGACTAGCGTCGTACAATGAGCAGTTCTTC	CASSGGLASYNEQFF
TRBD1	TRBV10-2	TRBJ2-7	.	15	TGCGCCAGCCGGGACAGGGGAGCCTATACCTACGAGCAGTACTTC	CASRDRGAYTYEQYF
TRBD1	TRBV30	TRBJ2-2	.	15	TGTGCCTGGAGTGTACTGGGACAGGGGACCGGGGAGCTGTTTTTT	CAWSVLGQGTGELFF
.	TRBV7-2	TRBJ2-1	.	16	TGTGCCAGCAGCTTAATCGCAACACAAAAGAACAATGAGCAGTTCTTC	CASSLIATQKNNEQFF
.	TRBV30	TRBJ1-1	.	13	TGTGCCTGGAGAGGCGGGGCGAGAACTGAAGCTTTCTTT	CAWRGGARTEAFF
TRBD1	TRBV10-1	TRBJ2-3	.	17	TGCGCCAGCAGTGTAGGGACAGGGCCCCTGGAGCCAGATACGCAGTATTTT	CASSVGTGPLEPDTQYF
.	TRBV5-6	TRBJ1-1	.	13	TGTGCCAGCAGCTTATCAATGAACACTGAAGCTTTCTTT	CASSLSMNTEAFF
TRBD1	TRBV2	TRBJ1-5	.	14	TGTGCCAGCAGCGGACAGGGGGCGAATCAGCCCCAGCATTTT	CASSGQGANQPQHF
.	TRBV5-8	TRBJ1-5	.	15	TGTGCCAGCAGCCAGGGGCGTTTACGCAATCAGCCCCAGCATTTT	CASSQGRLRNQPQHF
.	TRBV7-2	TRBJ1-3	.	14	TGTGCCAGCAGCTTAGCACAGGGAGGAAACACCATATATTTT	CASSLAQGGNTIYF
.	TRBV2	TRBJ2-7	.	12	TGTGCCAGCAGGGATACAGCTTACGAGCAGTACTTC	CASRDTAYEQYF
TRBD1	TRBV20-1	TRBJ1-2	.	9	TGCAGTACAGGGGTGGGCTACACCTTC	CSTGVGYTF
.	TRBV11-2	TRBJ1-3	.	14	TGTGCCAGCAGCTTATATGTAGCTGGAAACACCATATATTTT	CASSLYVAGNTIYF
.	TRBV18	TRBJ1-1	.	17	TGTGCCAGCTCACAATCCGGGCAGGGCGGTCTTTGGGCTGAAGCTTTCTTT	CASSQSGQGGLWAEAFF
TRBD1	TRBV3-1/TRBV3-2	TRBJ2-6	.	15	TGTGCCAGCAGTCAGGGACAGTCTGGGGCCAACGTCCTGACTTTC	CASSQGQSGANVLTF
TRBD1	TRBV30	TRBJ1-4	.	15	TGTGCCTGGAGCGGACAGGGCCCCTTTGACGAAAAACTGTTTTTT	CAWSGQGPFDEKLFF
.	TRBV14	TRBJ1-6	.	16	TGTGCCAGCAGCCAAATCCGGGGGTTTAATAATTCACCCCTCCACTTT	CASSQIRGFNNSPLHF
.	TRBV6-5	TRBJ1-2	few	14	TGTGCCAGCAGTTACGAACAAACTAACTATGGCTACACCTTC	CASSYEQTNYGYTF
.	TRBV3-1/TRBV3-2	TRBJ1-3	.	14	TGTGCCAGCAGCCCCGACAGCCTCGGAAACACCATATATTTT	CASSPDSLGNTIYF
.	TRBV7-9	TRBJ2-7	.	13	TGTGCCAGCACCCTAGGAACCCCCTACGAGCAGTACTTC	CASTLGTPYEQYF
.	TRBV7-8	TRBJ1-1	.	15	TGTGCCAGCAGCTTAGCGCTAGGAGCCAACACTGAAGCTTTCTTT	CASSLALGANTEAFF
.	TRBV30	TRBJ1-1	.	12	TGTGCCTGGAGTGTACAGGGTTTCGAAGCTTTCTTT	CAWSVQGFEAFF
.	TRBV28	TRBJ1-1	.	12	TGTGCCACCAACGGGGGGGGTTTCGAAGCTTTCTTT	CATNGGGFEAFF
TRBD1	TRBV29-1	TRBJ1-3	few	16	TGCAGCGTTGAAGAGGGTGGACAGGGGCTGGGAAACACCATATATTTT	CSVEEGGQGLGNTIYF
.	TRBV2	TRBJ1-3	.	11	TGTGCCATACCTTTTCGGAGCACCATATATTTT	CAIPFRSTIYF
.	TRBV30	TRBJ1-2	once	14	TGTGCCAGTCAGAGGGGGGGCGCGATGGGTGGCTACACCTTC	CASQRGGAMGGYTF
TRBD2	TRBV27	TRBJ2-3	.	15	TGTGCCAGCAGTTGGACTAGCGGGGGGACAGATACGCAGTATTTT	CASSWTSGGTDTQYF
TRBD1	TRBV6-5	TRBJ1-2	.	14	TGTGCCAGCAGCACCGGGACAGGGAACTATGGCTACACCTTC	CASSTGTGNYGYTF
TRBD2	TRBV12-5	TRBJ2-1	few	17	TGTGCTAGTGGTTCCTACTTAGCGGGAGGGCAGTACAATGAGCAGTTCTTC	CASGSYLAGGQYNEQFF
.	TRBV30	TRBJ1-1	.	11	TGTGCCTGGAGTGCGGGGTCTGAAGCTTTCTTT	CAWSAGSEAFF
TRBD1	TRBV6-5	TRBJ2-2	.	14	TGTGCCAGCAAACGGACAGGAAACACCGGGGAGCTGTTTTTT	CASKRTGNTGELFF
.	TRBV20-1	TRBJ1-4	.	14	TGCAGTGCTAGTAGACAGTCAACTAATGAAAAACTGTTTTTT	CSASRQSTNEKLFF
.	TRBV29-1	TRBJ1-2	.	14	TGCAGCGCGGGAAGACAGGTTGAGGACTATGGCTACACCTTC	CSAGRQVEDYGYTF